These T cell receptor beta chains were read from a single sample in a study of CD8 T cells in Susac syndrome. TCRdb re-analysed the immunoSEQ multiplex PCR reads in MiXCR, keeping a single row per CDR3 protein. Of about 140,000 distinct CDR3 sequences listed, about 95% are singletons. Sequencing was performed on CD4+ T cells from PBMCs. Receptors were obtained from a human donor with Susac syndrome. CDR3s include the opening cysteine and the closing phenylalanine or tryptophan. A D gene is named only where the DNA matches it firmly. Size tells how often a clone was seen (once, few, many) or the class of an expanded clone, and some rows leave it out.

cdr3_nt: TGTGCCAGCAGCCACAAACAACAGAGGAACACCGGGGAGCTGTTTTTT; cdr3_aa: CASSHKQQRNTGELFF; v_call: TRBV5-4; clone_size: .; j_call: TRBJ2-2; d_call: .
cdr3_nt: TGTGCCAGCAGCCCAGGGACAGGGAACACTGAAGCTTTCTTT; cdr3_aa: CASSPGTGNTEAFF; v_call: TRBV5-1; clone_size: few; j_call: TRBJ1-1; d_call: TRBD1
cdr3_nt: TGTGCCAGCAGTTCGGGGGCGGACACTGAAGCTTTCTTT; cdr3_aa: CASSSGADTEAFF; v_call: TRBV9; clone_size: .; j_call: TRBJ1-1; d_call: .
cdr3_nt: TGTGCCAGCAGTTTAGGGAGGGGGAATAATTCACCCCTCCACTTT; cdr3_aa: CASSLGRGNNSPLHF; v_call: TRBV12-3/TRBV12-4; clone_size: .; j_call: TRBJ1-6; d_call: .
cdr3_nt: TGTGCCAGCAGCCAAGTAGTGGACTTTGAGCAGTTCTTC; cdr3_aa: CASSQVVDFEQFF; v_call: TRBV3-1; clone_size: once; j_call: TRBJ2-1; d_call: .
cdr3_nt: TGTGCCAGCAGCGTATCACCCCTGCGGGCGTCATCGAACATTCAGTACTTC; cdr3_aa: CASSVSPLRASSNIQYF; v_call: TRBV9; clone_size: .; j_call: TRBJ2-4; d_call: .
cdr3_nt: TGTGCCTGGAGTCGGACAGGGAGTAATTCACCCCTCCACTTT; cdr3_aa: CAWSRTGSNSPLHF; v_call: TRBV30; clone_size: .; j_call: TRBJ1-6; d_call: TRBD1
cdr3_nt: TGCAGCGGTACCCCGGGGGGGGAAGCCGAGCAGTACTTC; cdr3_aa: CSGTPGGEAEQYF; v_call: TRBV20-1; clone_size: .; j_call: TRBJ2-7; d_call: TRBD2
cdr3_nt: TGTGCCAGCAGTGAAAAGAGTTCAAGTTCCCCTGAAGCTTTCTTT; cdr3_aa: CASSEKSSSSPEAFF; v_call: TRBV25-1; clone_size: .; j_call: TRBJ1-1; d_call: .
cdr3_nt: TGTGCCAGCAGCGTAGTGACAGGGAACACTGAAGCTTTCTTT; cdr3_aa: CASSVVTGNTEAFF; v_call: TRBV9; clone_size: .; j_call: TRBJ1-1; d_call: .
cdr3_nt: TGCAGCGTAAAGGGACAGCGGGACTCGGCCCTCCACTTT; cdr3_aa: CSVKGQRDSALHF; v_call: TRBV29-1; clone_size: .; j_call: TRBJ1-6; d_call: TRBD1
cdr3_nt: TGTGCCAGCAGCTTAGCGTACAGGGGGCAACCCAAAAACATTCAGTACTTC; cdr3_aa: CASSLAYRGQPKNIQYF; v_call: TRBV7-2; clone_size: .; j_call: TRBJ2-4; d_call: TRBD1
cdr3_nt: TGCGCCAGCAGCCGTAACCCAGGTGGAATGGAGCAGTACTTC; cdr3_aa: CASSRNPGGMEQYF; v_call: TRBV4-3; clone_size: .; j_call: TRBJ2-7; d_call: .
cdr3_nt: TGTGCCAGTAACAGGGGACAGTCTCTCTATGGCTACACCTTC; cdr3_aa: CASNRGQSLYGYTF; v_call: TRBV19; clone_size: .; j_call: TRBJ1-2; d_call: TRBD1
cdr3_nt: TGTGCCAGTAGTATGGAGGGAAATCAGCCCCAGCATTTT; cdr3_aa: CASSMEGNQPQHF; v_call: TRBV19; clone_size: .; j_call: TRBJ1-5; d_call: .
cdr3_nt: TGTGCCTGGAGTGTAGCTAGCGCGAATACGCAGTATTTT; cdr3_aa: CAWSVASANTQYF; v_call: TRBV30; clone_size: .; j_call: TRBJ2-3; d_call: .
cdr3_nt: TGCAGCGTCCAGGCCAAAAAAAACATTCAGTACTTC; cdr3_aa: CSVQAKKNIQYF; v_call: TRBV29-1; clone_size: .; j_call: TRBJ2-4; d_call: .
cdr3_nt: TGTGCCGCGGGACTAGCGGGGGGAGAGACCCAGTACTTC; cdr3_aa: CAAGLAGGETQYF; v_call: TRBV10-3; clone_size: .; j_call: TRBJ2-5; d_call: TRBD2
cdr3_nt: TGCAGCGGGGAGATACCCACGGGGGGTGGCTACACCTTC; cdr3_aa: CSGEIPTGGGYTF; v_call: TRBV29-1; clone_size: .; j_call: TRBJ1-2; d_call: .
cdr3_nt: TGTGCCAGCAGCTTGGACAGGGGGCGCAAGGAGACCCAGTACTTC; cdr3_aa: CASSLDRGRKETQYF; v_call: TRBV5-6; clone_size: .; j_call: TRBJ2-5; d_call: TRBD1
cdr3_nt: TGTGCCAGTAGTATCGGAGGGAGAGGAGAGACCCAGTACTTC; cdr3_aa: CASSIGGRGETQYF; v_call: TRBV19; clone_size: .; j_call: TRBJ2-5; d_call: .
cdr3_nt: TGCGCCAGCAGCGGAAGGACTAGCGGTTTCACAGATACGCAGTATTTT; cdr3_aa: CASSGRTSGFTDTQYF; v_call: TRBV5-1; clone_size: once; j_call: TRBJ2-3; d_call: TRBD2
cdr3_nt: TGTGCCAGCAGCCCTGGTCGGGATTGGGGCAATGAGCAGTTCTTC; cdr3_aa: CASSPGRDWGNEQFF; v_call: TRBV7-9; clone_size: .; j_call: TRBJ2-1; d_call: .
cdr3_nt: TGCGCCAGCAGCCAAGAAGCAGTCGTAGGAGTGCAGTTCTTC; cdr3_aa: CASSQEAVVGVQFF; v_call: TRBV4-1; clone_size: .; j_call: TRBJ2-1; d_call: .
cdr3_nt: TGCAGCGTTGATAGGCGGGGGGACAATGAGCAGTTCTTC; cdr3_aa: CSVDRRGDNEQFF; v_call: TRBV29-1; clone_size: .; j_call: TRBJ2-1; d_call: TRBD2
cdr3_nt: TGTGCCAGCAGTTCCCAGGCCCGGCCAACTGAAGCTTTCTTT; cdr3_aa: CASSSQARPTEAFF; v_call: TRBV28; clone_size: once; j_call: TRBJ1-1; d_call: .
cdr3_nt: TGTGCCAGCAGGGGACAGGCCGCGCCCCAGCATTTT; cdr3_aa: CASRGQAAPQHF; v_call: TRBV28; clone_size: .; j_call: TRBJ1-5; d_call: TRBD1
cdr3_nt: TGTGCCTGGAGTGTACTACGTGGGGGAGAGGCTTTCTTT; cdr3_aa: CAWSVLRGGEAFF; v_call: TRBV30; clone_size: .; j_call: TRBJ1-1; d_call: .
cdr3_nt: TGTGCCAGCAGCCACCCGGGGCCCATAGATACGCAGTATTTT; cdr3_aa: CASSHPGPIDTQYF; v_call: TRBV9; clone_size: .; j_call: TRBJ2-3; d_call: .